A single sample gave rise to the 14 T cell receptor beta chains below, sequenced in a study of blood T cell repertoires in COVID-19. Using immunoSEQ multiplex PCR, the repertoire was profiled, and TCRdb retains in-frame clones only, with some absent. This sample yields under 400,000 clones, of which approximately 87% are seen a single time; approximately 1.9% belongs to the top ten. Specimen: PBMCs or T cells enriched from blood (not recorded which). Receptor source: a man aged 40-49 years in a cohort exposed to, infected with or recovered from COVID-19 (not recorded which).

The V call is TRBV3-1 (or the pseudogene TRBV3-2), the J call TRBJ1-2, with D unresolved. The CDR3 runs 14 residues. The germline V gene has CDR1 LGHDT and CDR2 YNNKEL (reference sequence). The V end lost 7 bases, the J end lost 2 bases, and 14 bases lay between the germline ends. The CDR3 DNA reads TGTGCCAGCACTCTCCGGGGAGGGAACTATGGCTACACCTTC. It translates to CASTLRGGNYGYTF.

The chain joins TRBV19 to TRBJ1-2, with 7 bases that match TRBD1. Trimming at V came to 4 bases and at J to 7 bases, leaving 6 bases not matched to a gene. This CDR3 has 13 residues. The germline V gene has CDR1 LNHDA and CDR2 SQIVND (reference sequence). The CDR3 DNA is TGTGCCAGTAGTAGACAGGGTCCTATTGGCTACACCTTC. Protein: CASSRQGPIGYTF.

The rearrangement joins TRBV5-5 to TRBJ2-7; TRBD2 aligns across 12 bases. V lost 0 bases and J lost 4; bases outside the gene matches: 8. This CDR3 has 17 residues. Germline CDR1 is SGHKS and CDR2 is YYEKEE (reference sequence). CDR3 coding DNA: TGTGCCAGCAGCTTGGTAGCTAGCGGGAGGGCCGTGTACGAGCAGTACTTC. It specifies CASSLVASGRAVYEQYF.

The rearrangement uses TRBV3-1 (or the pseudogene TRBV3-2) and TRBJ2-1; D gene uncertain. The CDR3 is 12 amino acids. CDR1 is LGHDT and CDR2 is YNNKEL in the germline V gene (reference sequence). The V end lost 1 base, the J end lost 5 bases, and 3 bases lay between the germline ends. The CDR3 sequence is CASSQANNEQFF. CDR3 sequence (DNA): TGTGCCAGCAGCCAAGCCAACAATGAGCAGTTCTTC.

The V gene is TRBV19, the J gene TRBJ2-5; D gene unclear. CDR1 is LNHDA and CDR2 is SQIVND in the germline V gene (reference sequence). Trimming removed 6 bases from V and 1 base from J, with 9 bases in between. The CDR3 consists of 13 residues. The CDR3 DNA follows: TGTGCCAGTAGGAGGAAGGCCCAAGAGACCCAGTACTTC. It translates to CASRRKAQETQYF.

The DNA for the CDR3 is TGTGCCAGTAGTACGACAGGGGCCAACACTGAAGCTTTCTTT. This sequence encodes CASSTTGANTEAFF. This chain links TRBV19 with TRBJ1-1; 8 bases are shared with TRBD1. The germline V gene encodes CDR1 LNHDA and CDR2 SQIVND (reference sequence). There are 14 residues in the CDR3. The junction had 3 bases not matched to a gene; V was cut back by 4 bases and J by 2 bases. Combining the CDR3 with reference TRBV19 and TRBJ1-1 gives the whole variable domain DGGITQSPKYLFRKEGQNVTLSCEQNLNHDAMYWYRQDPGQGLRLIYYSQIVNDFQKGDIAEGYSVSREKKESFPLTVTSAQKNPTAFYLCASSTTGANTEAFFGQGTRLTVV.

The chain links TRBV18 to TRBJ1-1; D not resolved. V lost 1 base, J lost 0 bases, and 21 bases lay in between. From germline, CDR1 is KGHSH and CDR2 LQKENI. CDR3 length equals 19 residues. The CDR3 region has the DNA TGTGCCAGCTCACCACAAAAAATAAGCGGAACAGCCATGAACACTGAAGCTTTCTTT. Amino acid sequence: CASSPQKISGTAMNTEAFF.

This sequence joins TRBV30 and TRBJ2-7; 10 bases line up with TRBD2. Looked up from germline, CDR1 is GTSNPN and CDR2 is SVGIG (reference sequence). CDR3 size: 15 residues. Trimming took 2 bases from V and 7 from J; bases not matched to a gene: 11. In DNA form, the CDR3 reads TGTGCCTGGAGTCGACTAGCGGGTCTAGGGTTGGAGCAGTACTTC. The encoded protein is CAWSRLAGLGLEQYF.

This clone appeared once. The chain has TRBV30 and TRBJ2-2; D is unclear. Germline values: CDR1 GTSNPN, CDR2 SVGIG (reference sequence). The CDR3 runs 14 residues. The V and J ends lost 0 bases and 1 base respectively, with 6 bases between them. The CDR3 DNA reads TGTGCCTGGAGTGTACCCGGGAACACCGGGGAGCTGTTTTTT. As protein: CAWSVPGNTGELFF. Drawing the rest from reference TRBV30 and TRBJ2-2, the complete variable domain is SQTIHQWPATLVQPVGSPLSLECTVEGTSNPNLYWYRQAAGRGLQLLFYSVGIGQISSEVPQNLSASRPQDRQFILSSKKLLLSDSGFYLCAWSVPGNTGELFFGEGSRLTVL.

This chain links TRBV21-1 with TRBJ1-2. TRBV21-1 is designated a pseudogene. The CDR3 length is 15 residues. CDR3 loop: CAILGEGKVNYGYTF. The CDR3 DNA is TGTGCCATCCTAGGGGAGGGCAAGGTTAACTATGGCTACACCTTC.

The J gene is TRBJ2-1, the V gene TRBV7-9; TRBD1 aligns across 7 bases. CDR1 and CDR2 (germline): SEHNR, FQNEAQ (reference sequence). V lost 5 bases and J lost 5; bases outside the gene matches: 6. The CDR3 sequence is 14 residues long. The CDR3 nucleotides are TGTGCCAGCAGCCTCCCCCAGGGGGACAATGAGCAGTTCTTC. Residues: CASSLPQGDNEQFF.

This sequence joins TRBV19 and TRBJ1-1; the D gene is possibly TRBD1 (5 bases). There are 13 residues in the CDR3. The germline gives CDR1 LNHDA, CDR2 SQIVND (reference sequence). V lost 7 bases and J lost 1, with 10 bases in between. The CDR3 spells CASKLDRNTEAFF. The CDR3 nucleotides read TGTGCCAGTAAACTCGACAGGAACACTGAAGCTTTCTTT.

The chain carries TRBV6-1 and TRBJ1-3; D ambiguous. Germline V CDR1 and CDR2: MNHNS, SASEGT. Trimming removed 2 bases from V and 4 bases from J, with 15 bases in between. CDR3 length: 16 residues. The DNA of the CDR3 is TGTGCCAGCAGTGAATTTTTGGGTAGGAGAGGAAACACCATATATTTT. Translating it yields CASSEFLGRRGNTIYF.

The V gene is TRBV5-1, the J gene TRBJ1-1; D unclear. Germline V gives CDR1 SGHRS, CDR2 YFSETQ. This CDR3 comprises 14 residues. Between the trimmed V and J ends, which lost 0 bases and 8 bases, there was a span of 14 bases. The CDR3 region has the DNA TGCGCCAGCAGCTTGGGCCCAGGCGAGTGGGAAGCTTTCTTT. Its protein is CASSLGPGEWEAFF.